This T cell receptor (gamma chain) was identified in a study of gamma-delta T cells after stem cell transplantation. TCRdb re-identified clones in the RT-PCR reads via CATT. The data show some 1,200 gamma-chain clones, 3.2% seen once. This clone was recorded a few times. The protein given by TCRdb reflects a much larger clone and differs at residue 5 from this DNA's translation, likely from a read error; the protein shown is the DNA's translation. This CDR3 spans 16 amino acids. V shed 6 bases and J 4 bases; nucleotides not matched to a gene: 6. In germline, CDR1 is GITISATS, CDR2 ISYDGTV (reference sequence).

Sequencing input: gamma-delta T cells. This TCR was recovered from a human donor. It is not recorded whose cells these are; they may come from a transplant donor. V and J are TRGV9 and TRGJP. The CDR3 DNA sequence: TGTGCCTTGTGGAAGGGTCAAGAGTTGGGCAAAAAAATCAAGGTATTT. Protein: CALWKGQELGKKIKVF.